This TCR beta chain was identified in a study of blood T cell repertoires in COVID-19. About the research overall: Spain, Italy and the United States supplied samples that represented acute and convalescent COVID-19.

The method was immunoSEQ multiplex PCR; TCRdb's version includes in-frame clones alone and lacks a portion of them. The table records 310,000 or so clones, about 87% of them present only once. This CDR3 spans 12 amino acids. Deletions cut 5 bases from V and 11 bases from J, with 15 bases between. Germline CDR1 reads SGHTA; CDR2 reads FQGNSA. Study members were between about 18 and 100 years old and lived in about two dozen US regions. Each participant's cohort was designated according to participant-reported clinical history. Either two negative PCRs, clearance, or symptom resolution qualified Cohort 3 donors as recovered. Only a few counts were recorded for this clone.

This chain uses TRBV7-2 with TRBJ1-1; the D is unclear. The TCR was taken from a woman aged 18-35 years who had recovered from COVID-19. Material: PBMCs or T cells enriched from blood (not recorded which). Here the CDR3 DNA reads TGTGCCAGCAGCCCCGGGGTAGGGTGGGCTTTCTTT. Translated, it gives CASSPGVGWAFF. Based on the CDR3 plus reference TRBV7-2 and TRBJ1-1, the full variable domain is GAGVSQSPSNKVTEKGKDVELRCDPISGHTALYWYRQSLGQGLEFLIYFQGNSAPDKSGLPSDRFSAERTGGSVSTLTIQRTQQEDSAVYLCASSPGVGWAFFGQGTRLTVV.